This TCR beta chain comes out of a study of identifying expanded T cells in peripheral blood. Concerning this clone itself: Its antigen is not identified.

The repertoire was sequenced with immunoSEQ multiplex PCR; TCRdb's copy has only in-frame clones and lacks some. The repertoire holds 91,000 or so clones, around nine tenths seen once, with about 3.9% in the top ten. The CDR3 is 14 amino acids. Trimming took 6 bases from V and 3 from J; bases not matched to a gene: 7. Per the germline V gene, CDR1 is MDHEN and CDR2 is SYDVKM. Collection occurred without any documented infections or immune events in donors. Study-wide results and caveats: Differentially abundant clones: about 1.1 between replicates, roughly 16 at roughly 2 weeks, less than 20 at four. Clone count variance between roughly 2-week samples rose with total template count.

The sequence derives from a person aged 18 to 70 in good health. Sequencing used blood. The chain recombines TRBV28 with TRBJ2-7; 8 bases fit TRBD1. This CDR3 is CASRAGTGLYEQYF. The CDR3 DNA is TGTGCCAGCAGGGCCGGGACAGGCCTCTACGAGCAGTACTTC.